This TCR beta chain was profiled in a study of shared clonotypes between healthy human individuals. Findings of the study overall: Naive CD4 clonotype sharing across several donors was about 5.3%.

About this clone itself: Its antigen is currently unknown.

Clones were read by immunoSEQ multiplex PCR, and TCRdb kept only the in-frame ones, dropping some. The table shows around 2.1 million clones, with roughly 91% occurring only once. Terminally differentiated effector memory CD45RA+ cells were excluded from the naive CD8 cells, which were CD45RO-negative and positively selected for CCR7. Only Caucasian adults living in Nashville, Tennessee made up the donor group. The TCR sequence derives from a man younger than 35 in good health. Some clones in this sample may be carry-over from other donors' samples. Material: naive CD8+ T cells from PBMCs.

The CDR3, as DNA: TGTGCCAGTAGTATAGATGTCCTGCCGCATGAGCAGTTCTTC. It encodes CASSIDVLPHEQFF. J is TRBJ2-1 and V is TRBV19; D uncertain. Trimming took 0 bases from V and 8 from J, leaving 11 bases between them. In germline, CDR1 is LNHDA, CDR2 SQIVND (reference sequence). There are 14 residues in the CDR3. Combining the CDR3 with reference TRBV19 and TRBJ2-1 gives the whole variable domain DGGITQSPKYLFRKEGQNVTLSCEQNLNHDAMYWYRQDPGQGLRLIYYSQIVNDFQKGDIAEGYSVSREKKESFPLTVTSAQKNPTAFYLCASSIDVLPHEQFFGPGTRLTVL.